This T cell receptor beta chain is drawn from a study of blood T cell repertoires in COVID-19. This clone was counted between two and nine times. The CDR3 spans 14 residues. Trimming left V 0 bases short and J 2 bases short, with 9 bases between. Germline CDR1 SGHNT, CDR2 YYREEE (reference sequence). Generated by immunoSEQ multiplex PCR, the TCRdb table keeps only in-frame clones and is missing some. The sample yields 55,000 to 75,000 clones, around 80% seen once. The clonotype comes from a human donor in a cohort sampled during active COVID-19. The sequencing sample was made of peripheral blood. V usage is TRBV5-4 and J usage is TRBJ2-7, with unresolved D. CDR3 residues: CASSLGDGAYEQYF. The DNA of the CDR3 is TGTGCCAGCAGCTTGGGTGACGGAGCCTACGAGCAGTACTTC.